The 27 T cell receptor beta chains below were found in one sample sequenced in a study of blood T cell repertoires in COVID-19. Measured with immunoSEQ multiplex PCR; TCRdb has only the in-frame clones, and not every one. Of almost 300,000 clones in the sample, around 87% were seen once. The sequenced material came from peripheral blood. The receptors stem from a man in his 70s with acute or convalescent COVID-19.

V and J are TRBV6-2 or TRBV6-3 and TRBJ2-3; 9 bases line up with TRBD2. Germline CDR1 reads MNHEY; CDR2 reads SVGEGT. The CDR3 totals 16 residues. The junction had 5 bases not matched to a gene; V was cut back by 2 bases and J by 2 bases. The CDR3 is CASSYVAGVLTDTQYF. The CDR3 DNA reads TGTGCCAGCAGTTACGTAGCGGGGGTACTCACAGATACGCAGTATTTT.

The rearrangement joins TRBV6-5 to TRBJ2-2; TRBD1 agrees at 7 bases. With 6 bases clipped from V and 0 bases from J, the junction kept 4 bases outside the gene matches. The CDR3 has 15 amino acids. Germline V CDR1 and CDR2: MNHEY, SVGAGI. The CDR3 protein is CASRVDRTNTGELFF. As DNA, the CDR3 is TGTGCCAGCAGGGTGGACAGGACGAACACCGGGGAGCTGTTTTTT.

This chain links TRBV6-4 with TRBJ1-1, with TRBD1 identical over 10 bases. CDR1 MRHNA and CDR2 SNTAGT come from the germline V gene. J gave up 5 bases and V 6 bases, and 15 bases lay outside the gene matches. The CDR3 is 17 residues long. CDR3 DNA: TGTGCCAGCAGCGCTGATCCGACAGGGGGCTGGCGAACTGAAGCTTTCTTT. Translated: CASSADPTGGWRTEAFF.

The rearrangement links TRBV10-2 to TRBJ2-7; TRBD1 aligns across 7 bases. Germline CDR1 WSHSY, CDR2 SAAADI. The J segment lost 3 bases and the V segment lost 2 bases, leaving 4 bases of the junction unmatched. This CDR3 region has 14 residues. CDR3: CASSEPSGGYEQYF. In nucleotides, the CDR3 is TGCGCCAGCAGTGAGCCCTCAGGGGGCTACGAGCAGTACTTC.

CDR3 sequence: CASSPFESSGLQETQYF. The CDR3 DNA sequence: TGTGCCAGCTCACCATTCGAATCTAGCGGCTTACAAGAGACCCAGTACTTC. V gene TRBV18 combines with J gene TRBJ2-5; TRBD2 agrees at 7 bases. The ends lost 2 bases at V and 2 bases at J; junction bases unmatched: 11. CDR3 size: 17 residues. Germline CDR1 KGHSH, CDR2 LQKENI.

This chain links TRBV19 with TRBJ2-5; the D gene is possibly TRBD1 (6 bases). The V gene lost 1 base and the J gene lost 9 bases, with 18 bases spanning the gap. Germline CDR1 LNHDA, CDR2 SQIVND (reference sequence). CDR3 length: 15 residues. The CDR3, as DNA: TGTGCCAGTAGTATAGGAGCGGACAGCAGTAGTGCCCAGTACTTC. Residues: CASSIGADSSSAQYF.

J is TRBJ2-1 and V is TRBV11-3; 10 bases line up with TRBD1. Trimming took 3 bases from V and 8 from J; bases not matched to a gene: 10. The CDR3 has 16 residues. Germline loops: CDR1 SGHNT, CDR2 YENEEA. In nucleotides, the CDR3 is TGTGCCAGCAGCTTGGGGGGGGACAGGGGTAAAGATGAGCAGTTCTTC. Translated, it gives CASSLGGDRGKDEQFF.

CDR3 sequence (DNA): TGTGCCAGCAGCCAAGGGCGGTGGCAGTCTGGAAACACCATATATTTT. Residues: CASSQGRWQSGNTIYF. V is TRBV14 and J is TRBJ1-3; D not certain. The CDR3 is 16 residues long. Trimming pared 1 base from V and 1 base from J, leaving 11 bases between. Germline V gives CDR1 SGHDN, CDR2 FVKESK.

This chain joins TRBV28 and TRBJ1-4; 9 bases align to TRBD1. The germline V gene has CDR1 MDHEN and CDR2 SYDVKM. CDR3 length: 16 residues. Trimming removed 6 bases from V and 8 bases from J; junction bases left unmatched: 13. The chain's CDR3 is CASRVGTGKAGEKLFF. CDR3 coding DNA: TGTGCCAGCAGGGTGGGGACAGGGAAGGCGGGAGAAAAACTGTTTTTT.

The chain carries TRBV11-2 and TRBJ2-1; 9 nucleotides align to TRBD2. CDR3 length: 15 amino acids. CDR1 is SGHAT, CDR2 FQNNGV, per germline. J gave up 6 bases and V 5 bases, and 8 bases lay outside the gene matches. The CDR3 DNA is TGTGCCAGCAGCCCTTTCGCGGGAGGGCCCAATGAGCAGTTCTTC. It yields the protein CASSPFAGGPNEQFF.

The rearrangement joins TRBV20-1 to TRBJ2-3; 10 bases match TRBD2. Germline-derived CDR1 and CDR2 are DFQATT and SNEGSKA (reference sequence). V dropped 3 bases and J dropped 6; count of bases not matched to a gene: 6. CDR3 length equals 14 residues. The CDR3 protein is CSASLAGGLDTQYF. CDR3 bases: TGCAGTGCTAGTTTAGCGGGGGGTCTGGATACGCAGTATTTT.

This clone was recorded once. The V gene is TRBV5-4, the J gene TRBJ1-6; perhaps TRBD1 as D (6 bases). The CDR3 runs 14 residues. The germline V and J ends were trimmed by 0 bases and 7 bases, with 8 bases remaining between them. Germline values: CDR1 SGHNT, CDR2 YYREEE (reference sequence). The CDR3 sequence: CASSLDRENSPLHF. The CDR3 region has the DNA TGTGCCAGCAGCTTGGACAGGGAAAATTCACCCCTCCACTTT.

The chain carries TRBV28 and TRBJ2-7; D not resolved. Germline V gene data show CDR1 as MDHEN and CDR2 as SYDVKM. The CDR3 runs to 11 residues. Trimming cost V 5 bases and J 4 bases, with 6 bases left between them. DNA for the CDR3: TGTGCCAGCAGTGAAACTTACGAGCAGTACTTC. Translating it yields CASSETYEQYF.

V gene TRBV28 combines with J gene TRBJ2-1; tentative D call: TRBD2 (5 bases). V shed 6 bases and J shed 4 bases, with 13 bases lying between them. This CDR3 region has 14 residues. Germline CDR1 and CDR2: MDHEN and SYDVKM. The CDR3 region has the DNA TGTGCCAGCAGGAGCGGAACCCTTTACAATGAGCAGTTCTTC. Residues: CASRSGTLYNEQFF.

This clone has just one count. The chain employs TRBV5-1 and TRBJ2-1; 9 bases line up with TRBD1. The junction had 7 bases not matched to a gene; V was cut back by 3 bases and J by 6 bases. The CDR3 totals 15 residues. CDR1 and CDR2 (germline): SGHRS, YFSETQ. CDR3 protein: CASSSGTGRVNEQFF. The CDR3 DNA reads TGCGCCAGCAGCTCAGGGACAGGGAGAGTCAATGAGCAGTTCTTC.

The J gene is TRBJ2-3, the V gene TRBV10-3, with 8 bases matching TRBD1. Per the germline V gene, CDR1 is ENHRY and CDR2 is SYGVKD. The CDR3 spans 15 residues. V shed 10 bases and J 0 bases; nucleotides not matched to a gene: 9. CDR3: CATHPGQGSTDTQYF. The CDR3 coding sequence is TGTGCCACCCACCCAGGACAGGGAAGCACAGATACGCAGTATTTT.

This chain uses TRBV4-2 with TRBJ1-4; 12 nucleotides line up with TRBD1. CDR3 length equals 20 residues. V lost 3 bases to trimming and J lost 3 bases; unmatched junction nucleotides: 14. CDR1 and CDR2 (germline): LGHNA, YNFKEQ. As DNA, the CDR3 is TGTGCCAGCAGCCACGCAAATTCAGGGACAGGGGGCAGTTCTAATGAAAAACTGTTTTTT. It encodes CASSHANSGTGGSSNEKLFF.

The rearrangement joins TRBV18 to TRBJ1-2; D is perhaps TRBD1 (6 bases). The CDR3 has 16 amino acids. CDR1 is KGHSH and CDR2 is LQKENI in the germline V gene. Between the trimmed V and J ends, which lost 3 bases and 4 bases, there was a span of 18 bases. CDR3 coding DNA: TGTGCCAGCTCACCTACACAGGGCCCAATCGCCTATGGCTACACCTTC. Amino acids: CASSPTQGPIAYGYTF.

In its sample, this clone was seen once. This chain joins TRBV12-3 or TRBV12-4 and TRBJ1-3; D not certain. V was cut by 6 bases and J by 3 bases, with 3 bases left in between. The length of the CDR3 is 11 residues. CDR3 sequence: CASRSGNTIYF. CDR3 bases: TGTGCCAGCAGGAGTGGAAACACCATATATTTT.

The V and J genes are TRBV5-4 and TRBJ2-1; perhaps TRBD1 as D (6 bases). From germline, CDR1 is SGHNT and CDR2 YYREEE (reference sequence). Trimming stripped 4 bases from V and 3 bases from J, with 11 bases between. This CDR3 has 14 residues. The CDR3 loop reads CASSTGRDYNEQFF. CDR3 nucleotides: TGTGCCAGCAGCACAGGGAGAGACTACAATGAGCAGTTCTTC.

The chain uses TRBV30 and TRBJ1-2; TRBD1 agrees at 7 bases. The CDR3 covers 12 residues. Germline loops: CDR1 GTSNPN, CDR2 SVGIG (reference sequence). V shed 1 base and J 9 bases; nucleotides not matched to a gene: 5. CDR3 nucleotides: TGTGCCTGGAGTGGAGACAGGGTACGCTACACCTTC. Translation: CAWSGDRVRYTF.

This chain joins TRBV20-1 and TRBJ2-7; D not certain. The CDR3 is made up of 11 amino acids. Germline V CDR1 and CDR2: DFQATT, SNEGSKA (reference sequence). V lost 6 bases and J 4 bases, leaving 10 bases between the germline ends. In nucleotides, the CDR3 is TGCAGTGCCGGAGCCAGTTACGAGCAGTACTTC. It codes for CSAGASYEQYF.

The chain has TRBV9 and TRBJ1-2; 8 positions match TRBD1. Germline-derived CDR1 and CDR2 are SGDLS and YYNGEE. This CDR3 is 14 amino acids long. V shed 4 bases and J 2 bases; nucleotides not matched to a gene: 4. CDR3 amino acids: CASSTTGANYGYTF. DNA for the CDR3: TGTGCCAGCAGCACGACAGGGGCGAACTATGGCTACACCTTC.

The CDR3 region has the DNA TGTGCCAGCAGCCCCGGTGGCTCCTACGAGCAGTACTTC. Translation: CASSPGGSYEQYF. The chain uses TRBV7-2 and TRBJ2-7; D ambiguous. CDR3 length equals 13 residues. Germline V CDR1 and CDR2: SGHTA, FQGNSA. Trimming stripped 5 bases from V and 0 bases from J, with 8 bases between.

The chain links TRBV9 to TRBJ2-2; a weak D match, TRBD1 (6 bases). CDR1 SGDLS and CDR2 YYNGEE come from the germline V gene. CDR3 length: 15 amino acids. V was trimmed by 3 bases and J by 2 bases, leaving 11 bases between them. The CDR3 here is CASSAQGSNTGELFF. In DNA form, the CDR3 reads TGTGCCAGCAGCGCTCAGGGGTCTAACACCGGGGAGCTGTTTTTT. Drawing the rest from reference TRBV9 and TRBJ2-2, the complete variable domain is DSGVTQTPKHLITATGQRVTLRCSPRSGDLSVYWYQQSLDQGLQFLIQYYNGEERAKGNILERFSAQQFPDLHSELNLSSLELGDSALYFCASSAQGSNTGELFFGEGSRLTVL.

J is TRBJ2-3 and V is TRBV9; D unclear. Germline assignment: CDR1 SGDLS and CDR2 YYNGEE. V was cut by 1 base and J by 0 bases, with 9 bases left in between. CDR3 length: 15 residues. The CDR3 loop reads CASSVNPGSTDTQYF. The CDR3 DNA sequence: TGTGCCAGCAGCGTAAATCCAGGAAGCACAGATACGCAGTATTTT.

The V gene is TRBV5-1, the J gene TRBJ1-1; no firm D call. Germline V CDR1 and CDR2: SGHRS, YFSETQ. Trimming shortened V by 0 bases and J by 0 bases, and 9 bases separated the two germline ends. CDR3 length equals 15 residues. CDR3 bases: TGCGCCAGCAGCTTGGGTGCCAGTATGAACACTGAAGCTTTCTTT. It specifies CASSLGASMNTEAFF. The full variable domain, rest sourced from reference TRBV5-1 and TRBJ1-1, is KAGVTQTPRYLIKTRGQQVTLSCSPISGHRSVSWYQQTPGQGLQFLFEYFSETQRNKGNFPGRFSGRQFSNSRSEMNVSTLELGDSALYLCASSLGASMNTEAFFGQGTRLTVV.